The clone carrying this T cell receptor (beta chain) came up a few times. No antigen is known for it. The sample is drawn from a study of T-cell memory formation after mild COVID-19. The CDR3 is made up of 15 amino acids. The germline V gene has CDR1 SEHNR and CDR2 FQNEAQ (reference sequence). The V end lost 3 bases, the J end lost 1 base, and 12 bases lay between the germline ends. Whole-study findings and limits: The SARS-CoV-2 specificity of second-wave clones reaching peak at day 37 remained unverified. In pre-infection memory, a portion of responding clones appeared, which suggested that cross-reactive memory joined. Later expanders leaned CD4+, whereas day 15 to 85 contracting clones were balanced CD4/CD8. Clones that contracted clustered mainly in CM and EM if CD4+ and in EMRA if CD8+.

TCRdb used MiXCR to reprocess the 5' RACE reads, holding one entry per CDR3 protein. The table lists 65,000 to 95,000 distinct CDR3 sequences, roughly 13% of them singletons. The V call is TRBV7-9, the J call TRBJ1-1, with D perhaps matching TRBD1 (5 bases). Sequencing was done on a sample of PBMCs or a T cell subset sorted from them (not recorded which). The sequence was collected from a man younger than 35 who had mild COVID-19 (a few samples of this study predate the infection). Cell type and time point are not known. CDR3 DNA sequence: TGTGCCAGCAGCTTTGGTTGGGGGGGGAACACTGAAGCTTTCTTT. Amino acids: CASSFGWGGNTEAFF.